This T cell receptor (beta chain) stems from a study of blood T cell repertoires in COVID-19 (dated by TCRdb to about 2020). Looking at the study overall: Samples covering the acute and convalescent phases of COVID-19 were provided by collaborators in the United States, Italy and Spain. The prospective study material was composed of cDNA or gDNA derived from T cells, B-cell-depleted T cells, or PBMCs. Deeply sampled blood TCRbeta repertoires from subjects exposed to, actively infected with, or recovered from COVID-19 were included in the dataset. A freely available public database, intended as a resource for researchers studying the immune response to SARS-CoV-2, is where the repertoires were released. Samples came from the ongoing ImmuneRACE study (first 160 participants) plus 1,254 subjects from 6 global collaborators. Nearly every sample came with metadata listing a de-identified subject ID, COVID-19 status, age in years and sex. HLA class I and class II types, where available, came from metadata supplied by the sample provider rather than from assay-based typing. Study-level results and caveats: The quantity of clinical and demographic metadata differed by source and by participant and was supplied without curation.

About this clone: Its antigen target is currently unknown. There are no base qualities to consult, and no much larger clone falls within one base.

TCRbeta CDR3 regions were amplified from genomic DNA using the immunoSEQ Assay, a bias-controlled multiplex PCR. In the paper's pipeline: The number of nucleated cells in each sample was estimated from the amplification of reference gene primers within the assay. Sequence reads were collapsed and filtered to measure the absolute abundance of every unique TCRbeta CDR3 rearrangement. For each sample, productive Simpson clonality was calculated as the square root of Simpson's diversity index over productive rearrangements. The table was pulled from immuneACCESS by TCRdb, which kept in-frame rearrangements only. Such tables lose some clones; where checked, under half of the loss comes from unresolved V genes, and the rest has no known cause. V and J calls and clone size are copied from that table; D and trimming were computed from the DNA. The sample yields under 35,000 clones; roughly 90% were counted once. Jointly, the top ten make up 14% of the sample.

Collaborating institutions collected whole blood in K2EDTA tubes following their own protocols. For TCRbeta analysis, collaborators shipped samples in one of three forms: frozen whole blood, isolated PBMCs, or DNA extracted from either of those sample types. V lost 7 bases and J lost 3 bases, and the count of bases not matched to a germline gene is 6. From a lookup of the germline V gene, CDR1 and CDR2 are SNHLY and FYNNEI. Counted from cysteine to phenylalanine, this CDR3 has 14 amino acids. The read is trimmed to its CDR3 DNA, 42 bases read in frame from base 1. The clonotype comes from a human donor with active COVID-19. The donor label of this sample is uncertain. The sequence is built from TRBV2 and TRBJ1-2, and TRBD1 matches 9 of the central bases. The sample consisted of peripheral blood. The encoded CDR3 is CASTNRGHDYGYTF. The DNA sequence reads TGTGCCAGCACGAACAGGGGGCATGACTATGGCTACACCTTC.